The 11 T cell receptor beta chains in this list originate from one sample, sequenced in a study of cytomegalovirus exposure and HLA in healthy donors. Vbeta (60) and Jbeta (13) primers were used in the PCR. The assay was immunoSEQ multiplex PCR, and TCRdb's table has in-frame clones only and misses some. The sample yields 120,000 to 150,000 clones, 79% seen once. Sequenced material: PBMCs. These receptor sequences come from a woman aged 40 to 49 in good health and CMV-seropositive.

As to this clone: The identical CDR3 is also encoded by other nucleotide sequences in the sample. The V call is TRBV4-2, the J call TRBJ2-3; no definite D call. CDR3 length: 13 amino acids. Between the trimmed V and J ends, which lost 0 bases and 3 bases, there was a span of 4 bases. Germline V gene data show CDR1 as LGHNA and CDR2 as YNFKEQ. The CDR3 here is CASSQDLTDTQYF. CDR3 DNA: TGTGCCAGCAGCCAAGATCTAACAGATACGCAGTATTTT.

This clone was counted a single time. The rearrangement uses TRBV2 and TRBJ1-2; D gene unclear. V was trimmed by 3 bases and J by 3 bases, leaving 14 bases between them. Germline CDR1 is SNHLY and CDR2 is FYNNEI. The CDR3 extends over 15 amino acids. CDR3 sequence (DNA): TGTGCCAGCAGTGATAGGCGGATGGCGGACTATGGCTACACCTTC. Residues: CASSDRRMADYGYTF.

This clone was recorded a few times. The gene calls are TRBV2 and TRBJ2-3; 7 nucleotides align to TRBD2. The CDR3 spans 14 residues. V shed 4 bases, J shed 1 base, and the junction held 2 bases outside the gene matches. Germline V gives CDR1 SNHLY, CDR2 FYNNEI. CDR3 nucleotide sequence: TGTGCCAGCAGTGGGCTAGCGGGCACAGATACGCAGTATTTT. Its translation is CASSGLAGTDTQYF. Based on the CDR3 plus reference TRBV2 and TRBJ2-3, the full variable domain is EPEVTQTPSHQVTQMGQEVILRCVPISNHLYFYWYRQILGQKVEFLVSFYNNEISEKSEIFDDQFSVERPDGSNFTLKIRSTKLEDSAMYFCASSGLAGTDTQYFGPGTRLTVL.

This sequence joins TRBV10-3 and TRBJ2-1; the match to TRBD2 covers 13 bases. The CDR3 has 15 residues. Germline V gene sequence: CDR1 ENHRY, CDR2 SYGVKD. Trimming cost V 5 bases and J 8 bases; bases outside gene matches: 6. The chain's CDR3 is CAISRTSGGLDEQFF. The CDR3 DNA reads as TGTGCCATCAGTCGGACTAGCGGGGGTCTGGATGAGCAGTTCTTC.

The chain has TRBV6-5 and TRBJ2-7; 8 positions agree with TRBD1. The germline V gene has CDR1 MNHEY and CDR2 SVGAGI. Losses at the gene ends were 6 bases for V and 3 bases for J; bases not matched to a gene: 10. The CDR3 length is 15 residues. In nucleotides, the CDR3 is TGTGCCAGCAGCACACCAGGGGGCCCTTTCTACGAGCAGTACTTC. It encodes CASSTPGGPFYEQYF.

This clone was seen a handful of times. This sequence joins TRBV4-3 and TRBJ1-4; tentatively, D is TRBD1 (6 bases). Germline CDR1 is LGHNA and CDR2 is YSLEER. There are 14 residues in the CDR3. Trimming stripped 5 bases from V and 5 bases from J, with 12 bases between. DNA for the CDR3: TGCGCCAGCAGCAGACCCGACAGGAATGAAAAACTGTTTTTT. It encodes CASSRPDRNEKLFF.

There are a few counts of this clone. The gene calls are TRBV7-9 and TRBJ2-1, with 10 bases lining up with TRBD2. The J segment lost 9 bases and the V segment lost 3 bases, leaving 11 bases of the junction unmatched. Germline-derived CDR1 and CDR2 are SEHNR and FQNEAQ (reference sequence). This CDR3 region has 16 residues. CDR3 sequence reads: CASSLGLAGGEGEQFF. CDR3 DNA sequence: TGTGCCAGCAGCTTGGGTTTAGCGGGGGGTGAGGGTGAGCAGTTCTTC.

This clone was found once. This chain joins TRBV5-1 and TRBJ1-1, with 11 bases that match TRBD1. With 4 bases clipped from V and 1 base from J, the junction kept 6 bases outside the gene matches. The CDR3 spans 16 residues. Per the germline V gene, CDR1 is SGHRS and CDR2 is YFSETQ. This CDR3 reads CASSRTGGLGNTEAFF. The CDR3, as DNA: TGCGCCAGCAGCAGGACAGGGGGCCTTGGGAACACTGAAGCTTTCTTT.

The chain recombines TRBV18 with TRBJ2-7, with D maybe TRBD1 (6 bases). This CDR3 region has 14 residues. Trimming cost V 3 bases and J 2 bases, with 11 bases left between them. Germline-derived CDR1 and CDR2 are KGHSH and LQKENI. This CDR3 reads CASSPGGPTYEQYF. The CDR3 DNA reads TGTGCCAGCTCACCTGGGGGCCCGACCTACGAGCAGTACTTC.

CDR3 amino acids: CASSWGTATPYEQYF. For the CDR3, the DNA is TGTGCCAGCAGTTGGGGGACAGCGACCCCCTACGAGCAGTACTTC. The chain employs TRBV27 and TRBJ2-5; 7 positions match TRBD1. The end of the DNA aligns better with TRBJ2-7, so the J call may be wrong. The CDR3 has 15 amino acids. Germline V lookup: CDR1 MNHEY, CDR2 SMNVEV (reference sequence).

This clone occurred once. The chain uses TRBV28 and TRBJ2-1; 9 bases line up with TRBD2. Germline loops: CDR1 MDHEN, CDR2 SYDVKM. The CDR3 length is 15 residues. V shed 4 bases, J shed 4 bases, and the junction held 5 bases outside the gene matches. The CDR3 protein is CASSSSGGPYNEQFF. The CDR3 DNA is TGTGCCAGCAGTTCCAGCGGGGGGCCTTACAATGAGCAGTTCTTC.